One and the same sample provided the 14 T cell receptor beta chains below, sequenced in a study of cytomegalovirus exposure and HLA in healthy donors. The PCR ran on 60 Vbeta and 13 Jbeta primers. Sequencing was performed with immunoSEQ multiplex PCR; in TCRdb, only in-frame clones are kept and a portion is missing. The sample gives approximately 130,000 clones, around 77% of which show up once; roughly 6% is in the top ten. Sequenced sample: PBMCs. Receptors were obtained from a man between 18 and 29 years old in good health and CMV-seropositive.

Only a few counts were recorded for this clone. The chain joins TRBV5-1 to TRBJ1-2; D gene ambiguous. Per germline, CDR1 SGHRS and CDR2 YFSETQ. The CDR3 runs to 16 residues. V dropped 0 bases and J dropped 2 bases, with 14 bases sitting between them. For the CDR3, the DNA is TGCGCCAGCAGCTTGGCCTCGGGGTCCGGAAACTATGGCTACACCTTC. It is translated as CASSLASGSGNYGYTF.

The chain employs TRBV10-3 and TRBJ2-1; possible D gene TRBD2, 6 bases. With 6 bases removed from V and 7 bases from J, the gap between germline ends came to 10 bases. This CDR3 contains 12 residues. The germline gives CDR1 ENHRY, CDR2 SYGVKD. The CDR3 sequence: CAIRGDSNEQFF. As DNA, the CDR3 is TGTGCCATCAGGGGGGACTCGAATGAGCAGTTCTTC.

The chain couples TRBV13 to TRBJ2-1; D might be TRBD1 (5 bases). Per the germline V gene, CDR1 is PRHDT and CDR2 is FYEKMQ (reference sequence). The V end lost 0 bases, the J end lost 6 bases, and 12 bases lay between the germline ends. The CDR3 covers 15 residues. DNA of the CDR3: TGTGCCAGCAGCTTAGGCCCGCAGGGAAGCAATGAGCAGTTCTTC. Amino acids: CASSLGPQGSNEQFF.

This rearrangement joins TRBV27 to TRBJ1-1; possibly TRBD1 for D (6 bases). The CDR3 contains 14 residues. Trimming took off 7 bases at V and 1 base at J, with 13 bases between the two ends. The V gene's germline CDR1 is MNHEY and CDR2 SMNVEV (reference sequence). CDR3 sequence (DNA): TGTGCCAGCATGAACGAGGGACAGAACACTGAAGCTTTCTTT. It specifies CASMNEGQNTEAFF.

The genes are TRBV10-2 and TRBJ2-5; 11 positions agree with TRBD1. In germline, CDR1 is WSHSY, CDR2 SAAADI. The CDR3 is made up of 14 amino acids. J lost 4 bases, V lost 6 bases, and 4 bases had no gene match. CDR3 amino acids: CASRTGTGGETQYF. The CDR3 DNA follows: TGCGCCAGCAGGACCGGGACAGGGGGAGAGACCCAGTACTTC.

This clone was counted between two and nine times. CDR3 in amino acids: CASSQGLNDFSGNTIYF. DNA for the CDR3: TGTGCCAGCAGCCAAGGATTGAACGACTTCTCTGGAAACACCATATATTTT. The chain is built from TRBV5-6 and TRBJ1-3; D is undetermined. Per germline, CDR1 SGHDT and CDR2 YYEEEE. CDR3 size: 17 residues. The ends were cut back, 4 bases at V and 0 bases at J, with 17 bases in the middle. Looking up the rest from reference TRBV5-6 and TRBJ1-3 gives the full variable domain: DAGVTQSPTHLIKTRGQQVTLRCSPKSGHDTVSWYQQALGQGPQFIFQYYEEEERQRGNFPDRFSGHQFPNYSSELNVNALLLGDSALYLCASSQGLNDFSGNTIYFGEGSWLTVV.

This chain joins TRBV5-4 and TRBJ2-1; 13 positions match TRBD2. Germline lookup yields CDR1 SGHNT and CDR2 YYREEE (reference sequence). The CDR3 is made up of 17 amino acids. The J segment lost 0 bases and the V segment lost 4 bases, leaving 4 bases of the junction unmatched. The CDR3 reads CASSRTSGRPSYNEQFF. The CDR3 DNA is TGTGCCAGCAGCAGGACTAGCGGGAGACCCTCCTACAATGAGCAGTTCTTC. The full variable domain, with the rest looked up from reference TRBV5-4 and TRBJ2-1, is ETGVTQSPTHLIKTRGQQVTLRCSSQSGHNTVSWYQQALGQGPQFIFQYYREEENGRGNFPPRFSGLQFPNYSSELNVNALELDDSALYLCASSRTSGRPSYNEQFFGPGTRLTVL.

The chain has TRBV6-1 and TRBJ2-5; 15 positions match TRBD2. The CDR3 covers 15 residues. Per the germline V gene, CDR1 is MNHNS and CDR2 is SASEGT. V lost 7 bases and J lost 4; bases outside the gene matches: 4. CDR3 protein: CASTGLAGGGETQYF. DNA for the CDR3: TGTGCCAGCACGGGACTAGCGGGAGGAGGAGAGACCCAGTACTTC.

The DNA of the CDR3 is TGTGCCAGCAGCGTCGAGAGTTTGAACACTGAAGCTTTCTTT. Amino acids: CASSVESLNTEAFF. The genes are TRBV9 and TRBJ1-1, with D unresolved. With 2 bases removed from V and 0 bases from J, the gap between germline ends came to 8 bases. CDR3 length: 14 amino acids. Germline V CDR1 and CDR2: SGDLS, YYNGEE.

The J gene is TRBJ1-4, the V gene TRBV14; D not certain. Germline CDR1 SGHDN, CDR2 FVKESK. This CDR3 comprises 15 residues. V gave up 3 bases and J gave up 4 bases, with 12 bases separating them. CDR3 in DNA: TGTGCCAGCAGCCACCACGGTGAAGATAATGAAAAACTGTTTTTT. Translating it yields CASSHHGEDNEKLFF.

The gene calls are TRBV28 and TRBJ1-5; the D gene is possibly TRBD1 (5 bases). V dropped 6 bases and J dropped 4 bases, with 16 bases sitting between them. This CDR3 has 15 amino acids. Germline values: CDR1 MDHEN, CDR2 SYDVKM. The CDR3 loop is CASSPGLEGNQPQHF. For the CDR3, the DNA is TGTGCCAGCAGCCCAGGGCTTGAAGGGAATCAGCCCCAGCATTTT.

The chain joins TRBV7-2 to TRBJ1-5, with TRBD1 matching 8 bases. The CDR3 extends over 15 amino acids. Germline CDR1 and CDR2: SGHTA and FQGNSA. Trimming at V came to 5 bases and at J to 5 bases, leaving 8 bases not matched to a gene. The CDR3 is CASSPSRGLDQPQHF. CDR3 nucleotide sequence: TGTGCCAGCAGCCCATCCAGGGGGCTTGATCAGCCCCAGCATTTT.

The chain couples TRBV7-9 to TRBJ2-7; 7 bases are a match to TRBD1. The CDR3 length is 14 residues. Germline V gene data show CDR1 as SEHNR and CDR2 as FQNEAQ (reference sequence). Trimming cost V 4 bases and J 5 bases; bases outside gene matches: 8. The CDR3 protein is CASSSLGGRNEQYF. The DNA for the CDR3 is TGTGCCAGCAGCTCCCTAGGGGGCCGGAACGAGCAGTACTTC.

The chain has TRBV5-1 and TRBJ2-3; D may be TRBD2 (6 bases). Germline V gives CDR1 SGHRS, CDR2 YFSETQ. V gave up 5 bases and J gave up 1 base, with 8 bases separating them. The CDR3 spans 13 residues. CDR3 nucleotide sequence: TGCGCCAGCAGGCGGGAAGGCACAGATACGCAGTATTTT. It translates to CASRREGTDTQYF.